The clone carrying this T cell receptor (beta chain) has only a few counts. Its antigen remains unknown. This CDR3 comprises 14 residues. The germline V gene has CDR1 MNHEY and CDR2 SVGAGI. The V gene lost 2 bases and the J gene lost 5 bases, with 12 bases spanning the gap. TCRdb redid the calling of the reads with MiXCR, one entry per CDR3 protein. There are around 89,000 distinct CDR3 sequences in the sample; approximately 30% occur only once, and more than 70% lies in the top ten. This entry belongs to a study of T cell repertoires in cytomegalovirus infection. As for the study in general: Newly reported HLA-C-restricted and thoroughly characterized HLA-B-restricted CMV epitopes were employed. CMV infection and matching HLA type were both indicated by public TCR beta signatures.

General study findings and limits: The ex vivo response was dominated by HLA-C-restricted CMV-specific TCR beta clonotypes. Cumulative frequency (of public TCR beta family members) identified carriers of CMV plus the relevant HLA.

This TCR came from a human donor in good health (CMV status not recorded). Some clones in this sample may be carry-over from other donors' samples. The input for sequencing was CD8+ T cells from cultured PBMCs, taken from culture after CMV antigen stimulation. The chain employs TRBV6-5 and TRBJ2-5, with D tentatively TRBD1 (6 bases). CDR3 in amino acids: CASSYGGSWETQYF. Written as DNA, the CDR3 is TGTGCCAGCAGTTACGGGGGCAGCTGGGAGACCCAGTACTTC.